Following are 5 T cell receptor beta chains from one sample sequenced in a study of blood T cells in healthy people across ages. For the second PCR, which ran for 7 to 11 cycles, a sample-barcoded 5' primer and a J-beta primer mix were used. TCRdb recomputed calls from the 5' RACE reads with MiXCR, one row per CDR3 protein. Found here are roughly 2 million distinct CDR3 sequences, 40% to 55% of them singletons; the top ten hold 2.1%. Sequencing was performed on blood. Source of these receptors: a woman between 40 and 55 years old in good health.

The rearrangement uses TRBV6-2 or TRBV6-3 and TRBJ2-1, with D possibly being TRBD2 (6 bases). Per germline, CDR1 MNHEY and CDR2 SVGEGT. Trimming left V 0 bases short and J 10 bases short, with 16 bases between. The CDR3 contains 15 residues. The CDR3 DNA follows: TGTGCCAGCAGTTACTCGCGTCTAGCGCTCACCGAGCAGTTCTTC. This sequence encodes CASSYSRLALTEQFF.

This sequence joins TRBV28 and TRBJ2-4; D remains unclear. Trimming removed 5 bases at V and 7 bases at J, with 18 bases between. The germline gives CDR1 MDHEN, CDR2 SYDVKM. The CDR3 totals 15 residues. CDR3 in DNA: TGTGCCAGCAGTCGGCAGCCCCTCAGTACCAACATTCAGTACTTC. Its protein product is CASSRQPLSTNIQYF.

The table lists this clonotype with a few counts. The V gene is TRBV7-2, the J gene TRBJ2-5; D ambiguous. There are 14 residues in the CDR3. Germline assignment: CDR1 SGHTA and CDR2 FQGNSA. V was clipped by 5 bases and J by 5 bases, with 15 bases between them. CDR3 sequence: CASSPLGPRETQYF. In DNA, the CDR3 is TGTGCCAGCAGCCCCCTCGGACCCCGGGAGACCCAGTACTTC.

This clonotype was observed a few times. This chain connects TRBV9 to TRBJ2-7; TRBD1 aligns across 8 bases. Trimming cost V 3 bases and J 6 bases; bases outside gene matches: 2. This CDR3 has 12 residues. Germline values: CDR1 SGDLS, CDR2 YYNGEE. This CDR3 reads CASSGQGFEQYF. The CDR3 bases are TGTGCCAGCAGCGGACAGGGGTTCGAGCAGTACTTC.

This clonotype was counted between two and nine times. This chain connects TRBV20-1 to TRBJ2-5, with D possibly being TRBD2 (6 bases). Germline CDR1 and CDR2: DFQATT and SNEGSKA (reference sequence). The CDR3 covers 14 residues. The V and J ends lost 3 bases and 11 bases respectively, with 22 bases between them. The CDR3 here is CSARKGTGLNEQYF. The DNA for the CDR3 is TGCAGTGCTAGGAAGGGAACGGGACTCAATGAGCAGTACTTC.